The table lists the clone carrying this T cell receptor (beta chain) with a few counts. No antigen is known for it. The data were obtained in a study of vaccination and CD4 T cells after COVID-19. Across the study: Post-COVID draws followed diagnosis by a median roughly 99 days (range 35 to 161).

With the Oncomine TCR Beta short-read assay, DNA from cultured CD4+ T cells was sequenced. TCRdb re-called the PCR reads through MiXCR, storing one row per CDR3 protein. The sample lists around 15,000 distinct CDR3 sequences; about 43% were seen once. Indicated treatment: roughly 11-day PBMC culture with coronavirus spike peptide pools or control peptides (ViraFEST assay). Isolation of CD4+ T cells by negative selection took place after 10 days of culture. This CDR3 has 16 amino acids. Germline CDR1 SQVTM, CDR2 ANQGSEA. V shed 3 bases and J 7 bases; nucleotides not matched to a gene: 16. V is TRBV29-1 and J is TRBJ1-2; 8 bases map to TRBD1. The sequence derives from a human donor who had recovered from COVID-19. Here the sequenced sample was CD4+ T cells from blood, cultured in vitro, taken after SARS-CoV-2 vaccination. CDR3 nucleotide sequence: TGCAGCGTTGATCAAGTCAGGGGGCCCTTATTTGGTGGCTACACCTTC. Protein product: CSVDQVRGPLFGGYTF.